One sample yielded the 16 T cell receptor beta chains listed below, sequenced in a study of blood T cell repertoires in COVID-19. This table comes from immunoSEQ multiplex PCR, and its TCRdb copy is limited to in-frame clones, with some not included. The sample yields 25,000 to 35,000 clones, nearly 90% seen once. Sequencing was done on a sample of peripheral blood. All receptors derive from a man in his sixties with COVID-19, enrolled during active disease.

This clone was seen a few times. V is TRBV30 and J is TRBJ1-5; 11 bases fit TRBD1. This CDR3 contains 14 residues. CDR1 GTSNPN and CDR2 SVGIG come from the germline V gene (reference sequence). V was pared by 4 bases and J by 6 bases, with 5 bases of the junction left unmatched. Here the CDR3 reads CAWKGQGEVQPQHF. The CDR3 region has the DNA TGTGCCTGGAAGGGACAGGGGGAAGTTCAGCCCCAGCATTTT.

This CDR3 is CASSLVPGITEAFF. As DNA, the CDR3 is TGTGCCAGCAGCTTAGTACCAGGGATCACTGAAGCTTTCTTT. The rearrangement uses TRBV7-9 and TRBJ1-1; the D gene is possibly TRBD1 (5 bases). From germline, CDR1 is SEHNR and CDR2 FQNEAQ (reference sequence). The CDR3 is made up of 14 amino acids. V lost 1 base and J lost 4, with 10 bases in between.

This chain uses TRBV30 with TRBJ1-3; D remains unclear. V gave up 0 bases and J gave up 7 bases, with 13 bases separating them. The CDR3 totals 14 residues. Germline V gene data show CDR1 as GTSNPN and CDR2 as SVGIG (reference sequence). The CDR3 nucleotides are TGTGCCTGGAGTGTGCACAGCCCAGGCAACACCATATATTTT. Amino acids: CAWSVHSPGNTIYF.

V gene TRBV11-2 combines with J gene TRBJ2-7, with a possible D match to TRBD2 (6 bases). V dropped 1 base and J dropped 2 bases, with 18 bases sitting between them. CDR1 and CDR2 from the germline V gene are SGHAT and FQNNGV. CDR3 length equals 17 residues. CDR3 coding DNA: TGTGCCAGCAGCTTAGCTTCCGCTCGGCGGGGAACCTACGAGCAGTACTTC. This encodes CASSLASARRGTYEQYF.

As regards this clone: The junction shows a germline mismatch at one end, possibly a read error. The chain couples TRBV5-4 to TRBJ1-1; maybe TRBD1 (6 bases). The CDR3 is made up of 14 amino acids. From germline, CDR1 is SGHNT and CDR2 YYREEE (reference sequence). The CDR3 nucleotides are TGTGCCAGCACCTTGGGGGGGCCAAGCACTGAAGCTTTCTTT. Translation: CASTLGGPSTEAFF. Looking up the rest from reference TRBV5-4 and TRBJ1-1 gives the full variable domain: ETGVTQSPTHLIKTRGQQVTLRCSSQSGHNTVSWYQQALGQGPQFIFQYYREEENGRGNFPPRFSGLQFPNYSSELNVNALELDDSALYLCASTLGGPSTEAFFGQGTRLTVV.

The chain employs TRBV27 and TRBJ2-4; D is perhaps TRBD2 (5 bases). The CDR3 contains 17 residues. Trimming took 5 bases from V and 3 from J, leaving 20 bases between them. CDR1 is MNHEY and CDR2 is SMNVEV in the germline V gene (reference sequence). The CDR3 is CASSTAVGEFGKNIQYF. Here the CDR3 DNA reads TGTGCCAGCAGTACGGCGGTTGGGGAGTTTGGCAAAAACATTCAGTACTTC.

A few counts support this clone. The gene calls are TRBV20-1 and TRBJ2-7; D ambiguous. V was cut by 3 bases and J by 2 bases, with 5 bases left in between. The germline CDR1 and CDR2 sequences are DFQATT and SNEGSKA (reference sequence). The CDR3 totals 11 residues. CDR3 DNA sequence: TGCAGTGCTAGTCCTACCTACGAGCAGTACTTC. Encoded protein: CSASPTYEQYF.

The chain uses TRBV18 and TRBJ1-1; perhaps TRBD1 as D (5 bases). V dropped 2 bases and J dropped 5 bases, with 12 bases sitting between them. This CDR3 comprises 14 residues. Germline V lookup: CDR1 KGHSH, CDR2 LQKENI. CDR3 loop: CASSPRQGETEAFF. In nucleotides, the CDR3 is TGTGCCAGCTCACCAAGGCAAGGGGAAACTGAAGCTTTCTTT.

The gene calls are TRBV7-9 and TRBJ1-6; TRBD1 aligns across 7 bases. The CDR3 contains 16 residues. CDR1 SEHNR and CDR2 FQNEAQ come from the germline V gene (reference sequence). The ends lost 5 bases at V and 3 bases at J; junction bases unmatched: 7. Written as DNA, the CDR3 is TGTGCCAGCAGCCCAAGACAGGGCGGCTATAATTCACCCCTCCACTTT. Its translation: CASSPRQGGYNSPLHF.

V gene TRBV23-1 combines with J gene TRBJ1-2; D call uncertain. TRBV23-1 is recorded as an ORF, its role being uncertain. This CDR3 has 14 amino acids. V gave up 4 bases and J gave up 4 bases, with 13 bases separating them. Here the CDR3 DNA reads TGCGCCAGCAGTCGGAGCGGGCAGGTCTATGGCTACACCTTC. Protein sequence: CASSRSGQVYGYTF.

The chain joins TRBV6-1 to TRBJ1-2; D ambiguous. This CDR3 comprises 16 residues. CDR1 is MNHNS and CDR2 is SASEGT in the germline V gene. Trimming left V 2 bases short and J 4 bases short, with 17 bases between. This CDR3 reads CASSEMVGVTGYGYTF. The DNA for the CDR3 is TGTGCCAGCAGTGAAATGGTCGGGGTCACGGGCTATGGCTACACCTTC.

The chain joins TRBV19 to TRBJ1-5, with D perhaps TRBD1 (5 bases). The CDR3 extends over 14 amino acids. Germline V CDR1 and CDR2: LNHDA, SQIVND (reference sequence). V was pared by 1 base and J by 6 bases, with 10 bases between. The CDR3 bases are TGTGCCAGTAGTATAGCAGGGTTTGGTCAGCCCCAGCATTTT. Translation gives CASSIAGFGQPQHF.

V and J are TRBV3-1 (or the pseudogene TRBV3-2) and TRBJ2-7; 8 nucleotides agree with TRBD1. The CDR3 totals 14 residues. V lost 4 bases to trimming and J lost 7 bases; unmatched junction nucleotides: 9. The V gene's germline CDR1 is LGHDT and CDR2 YNNKEL (reference sequence). CDR3 bases: TGTGCCAGCAGCCGCGACCAGGGGGCGAGAGAGCAGTACTTC. This sequence encodes CASSRDQGAREQYF.

Only one count was recorded for this clone. This chain joins TRBV4-2 and TRBJ1-5, with D uncertain. V gave up 1 base and J gave up 5 bases, with 3 bases separating them. From germline, CDR1 is LGHNA and CDR2 YNFKEQ. This CDR3 region has 12 residues. DNA of the CDR3: TGTGCCAGCAGCCAAGGAGATCAGCCCCAGCATTTT. Translated, it gives CASSQGDQPQHF.

The chain carries TRBV28 and TRBJ2-1, with TRBD2 matching over 10 bases. The CDR3 loop spans 15 amino acids. Germline CDR1 and CDR2: MDHEN and SYDVKM. Unmatched junction bases numbered 4, after V lost 4 bases and J lost 4 bases. CDR3 nucleotides: TGTGCCAGCAGTTCCCCTAGCGGGAGATACAATGAGCAGTTCTTC. Its protein product is CASSSPSGRYNEQFF.

Points on this clone: Sequence at one end of the junction differs from germline and may be a read error. V gene TRBV4-3 combines with J gene TRBJ2-2; 9 bases map to TRBD2. Germline CDR1 is LGHNA and CDR2 is YSLEER. The CDR3 length is 14 residues. The CDR3 protein is CASSQDSASGIKIF. The DNA for the CDR3 is TGCGCCAGCAGCCAAGATTCAGCTAGCGGGATTAAGATTTTT.